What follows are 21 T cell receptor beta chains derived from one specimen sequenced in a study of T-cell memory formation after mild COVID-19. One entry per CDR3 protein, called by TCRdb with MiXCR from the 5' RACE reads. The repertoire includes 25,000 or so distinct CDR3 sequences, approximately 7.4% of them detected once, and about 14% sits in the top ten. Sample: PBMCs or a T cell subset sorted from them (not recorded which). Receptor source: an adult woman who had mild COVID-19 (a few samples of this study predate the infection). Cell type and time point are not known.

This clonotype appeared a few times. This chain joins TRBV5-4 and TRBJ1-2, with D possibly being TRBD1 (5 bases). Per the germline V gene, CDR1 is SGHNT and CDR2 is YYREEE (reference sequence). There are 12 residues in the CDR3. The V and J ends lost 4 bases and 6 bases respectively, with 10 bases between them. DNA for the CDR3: TGTGCCAGCAGCCCATGGGGGAATGGCTACACCTTC. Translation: CASSPWGNGYTF. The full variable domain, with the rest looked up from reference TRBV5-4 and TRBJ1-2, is ETGVTQSPTHLIKTRGQQVTLRCSSQSGHNTVSWYQQALGQGPQFIFQYYREEENGRGNFPPRFSGLQFPNYSSELNVNALELDDSALYLCASSPWGNGYTFGSGTRLTVV.

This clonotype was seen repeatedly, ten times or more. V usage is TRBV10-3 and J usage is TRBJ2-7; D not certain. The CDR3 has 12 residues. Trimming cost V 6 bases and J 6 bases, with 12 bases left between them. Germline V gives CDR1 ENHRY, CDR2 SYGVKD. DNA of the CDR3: TGTGCCATCAGCTCCCCCCAGAGCGAGCAGTACTTC. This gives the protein CAISSPQSEQYF.

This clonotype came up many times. The DNA for the CDR3 is TGTGCCAGCAGCTTATATACCCCTCTGAGCGGGAGTCCGAACAATGAGCAGTTCTTC. This gives the protein CASSLYTPLSGSPNNEQFF. The rearrangement uses TRBV7-9 and TRBJ2-1, with 8 bases that match TRBD2. The germline V gene encodes CDR1 SEHNR and CDR2 FQNEAQ (reference sequence). With 2 bases clipped from V and 5 bases from J, the junction kept 17 bases outside the gene matches. The CDR3 totals 19 residues.

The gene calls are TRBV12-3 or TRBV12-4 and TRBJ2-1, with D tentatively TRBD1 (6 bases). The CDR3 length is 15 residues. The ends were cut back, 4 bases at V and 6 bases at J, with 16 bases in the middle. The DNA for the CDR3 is TGTGCCAGCAGTTCAGGGGCAGGGCCAAGCAATGAGCAGTTCTTC. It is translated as CASSSGAGPSNEQFF.

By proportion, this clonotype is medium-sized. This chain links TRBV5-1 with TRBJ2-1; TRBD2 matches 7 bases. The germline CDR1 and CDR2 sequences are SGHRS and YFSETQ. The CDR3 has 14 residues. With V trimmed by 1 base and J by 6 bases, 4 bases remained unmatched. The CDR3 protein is CASSLRLAPNEQFF. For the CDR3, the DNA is TGCGCCAGCAGCTTGCGACTAGCTCCCAATGAGCAGTTCTTC.

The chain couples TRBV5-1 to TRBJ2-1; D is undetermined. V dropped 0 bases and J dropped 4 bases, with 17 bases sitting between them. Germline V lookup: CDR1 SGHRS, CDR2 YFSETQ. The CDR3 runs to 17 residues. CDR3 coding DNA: TGCGCCAGCAGCTTGGGGCCTCAGAGCGCCCTATACAATGAGCAGTTCTTC. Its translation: CASSLGPQSALYNEQFF. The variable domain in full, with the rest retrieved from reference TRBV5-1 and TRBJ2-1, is KAGVTQTPRYLIKTRGQQVTLSCSPISGHRSVSWYQQTPGQGLQFLFEYFSETQRNKGNFPGRFSGRQFSNSRSEMNVSTLELGDSALYLCASSLGPQSALYNEQFFGPGTRLTVL.

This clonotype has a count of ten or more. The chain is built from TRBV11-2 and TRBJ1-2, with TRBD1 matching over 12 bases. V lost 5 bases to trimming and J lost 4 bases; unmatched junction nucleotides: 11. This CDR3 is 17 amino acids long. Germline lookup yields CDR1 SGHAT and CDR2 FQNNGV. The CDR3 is CASSPGTGGVSSYGYTF. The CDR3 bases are TGTGCCAGCAGCCCCGGGACAGGGGGCGTTTCTTCCTATGGCTACACCTTC. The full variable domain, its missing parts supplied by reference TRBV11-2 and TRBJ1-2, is EAGVAQSPRYKIIEKRQSVAFWCNPISGHATLYWYQQILGQGPKLLIQFQNNGVVDDSQLPKDRFSAERLKGVDSTLKIQPAKLEDSAVYLCASSPGTGGVSSYGYTFGSGTRLTVV.

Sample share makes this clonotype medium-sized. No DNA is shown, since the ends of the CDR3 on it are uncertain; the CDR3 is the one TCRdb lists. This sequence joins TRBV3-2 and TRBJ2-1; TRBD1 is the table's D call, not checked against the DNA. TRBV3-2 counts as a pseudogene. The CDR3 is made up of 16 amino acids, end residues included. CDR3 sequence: CASSQFGQGAYNEQFF.

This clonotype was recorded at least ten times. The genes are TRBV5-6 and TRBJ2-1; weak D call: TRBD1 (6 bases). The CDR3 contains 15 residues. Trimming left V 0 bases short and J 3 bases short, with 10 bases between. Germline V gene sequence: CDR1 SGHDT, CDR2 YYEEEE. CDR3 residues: CASSLVWGRYNEQFF. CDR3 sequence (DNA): TGTGCCAGCAGCTTGGTCTGGGGGCGCTACAATGAGCAGTTCTTC.

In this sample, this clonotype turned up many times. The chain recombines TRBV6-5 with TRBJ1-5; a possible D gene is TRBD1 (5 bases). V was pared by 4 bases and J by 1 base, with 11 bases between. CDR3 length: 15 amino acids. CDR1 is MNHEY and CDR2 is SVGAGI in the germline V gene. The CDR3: CASSFRGESNQPQHF. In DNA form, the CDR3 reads TGTGCCAGCAGTTTCCGGGGGGAGAGCAATCAGCCCCAGCATTTT.

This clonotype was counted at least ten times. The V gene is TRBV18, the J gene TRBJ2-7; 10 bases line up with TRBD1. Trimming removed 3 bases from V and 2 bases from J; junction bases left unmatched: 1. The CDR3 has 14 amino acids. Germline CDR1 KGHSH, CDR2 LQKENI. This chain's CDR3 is CASSPDRGAYEQYF. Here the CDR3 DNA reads TGTGCCAGCTCACCGGACAGGGGGGCCTACGAGCAGTACTTC. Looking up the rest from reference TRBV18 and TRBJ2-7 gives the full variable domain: NAGVMQNPRHLVRRRGQEARLRCSPMKGHSHVYWYRQLPEEGLKFMVYLQKENIIDESGMPKERFSAEFPKEGPSILRIQQVVRGDSAAYFCASSPDRGAYEQYFGPGTRLTVT.

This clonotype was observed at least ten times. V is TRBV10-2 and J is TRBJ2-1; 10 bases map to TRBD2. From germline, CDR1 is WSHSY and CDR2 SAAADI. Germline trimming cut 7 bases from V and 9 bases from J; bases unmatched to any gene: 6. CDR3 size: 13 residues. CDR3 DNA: TGCGCCAGCAAGTCTAGCGGGGGTGTTGAGCAGTTCTTC. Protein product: CASKSSGGVEQFF.

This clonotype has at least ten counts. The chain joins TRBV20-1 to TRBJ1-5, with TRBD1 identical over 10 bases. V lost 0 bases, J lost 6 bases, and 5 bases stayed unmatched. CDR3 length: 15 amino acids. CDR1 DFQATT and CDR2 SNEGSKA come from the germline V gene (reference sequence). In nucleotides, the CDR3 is TGCAGTGCTAGAGATAGGGACAGGGGCACTCAGCCCCAGCATTTT. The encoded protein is CSARDRDRGTQPQHF.

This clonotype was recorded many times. This chain's CDR3 is CSATLSGGEAFF. DNA of the CDR3: TGCAGTGCTACCCTATCGGGAGGGGAAGCTTTCTTT. The rearrangement uses TRBV20-1 and TRBJ1-1; D remains unclear. There are 12 residues in the CDR3. CDR1 DFQATT and CDR2 SNEGSKA come from the germline V gene (reference sequence). V gave up 4 bases and J gave up 8 bases, with 14 bases separating them.

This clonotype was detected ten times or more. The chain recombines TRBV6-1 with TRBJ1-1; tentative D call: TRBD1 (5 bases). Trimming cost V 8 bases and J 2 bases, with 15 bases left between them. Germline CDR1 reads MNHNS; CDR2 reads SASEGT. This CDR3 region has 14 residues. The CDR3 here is CASPLGVRNTEAFF. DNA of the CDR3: TGTGCCAGCCCCTTGGGGGTCCGAAACACTGAAGCTTTCTTT.

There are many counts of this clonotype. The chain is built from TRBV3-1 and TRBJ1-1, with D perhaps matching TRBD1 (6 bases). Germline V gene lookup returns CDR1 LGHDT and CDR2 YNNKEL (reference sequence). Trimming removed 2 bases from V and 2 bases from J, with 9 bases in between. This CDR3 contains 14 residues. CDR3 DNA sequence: TGTGCCAGCAGCCAAACAGGGCTAAACACTGAAGCTTTCTTT. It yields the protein CASSQTGLNTEAFF.

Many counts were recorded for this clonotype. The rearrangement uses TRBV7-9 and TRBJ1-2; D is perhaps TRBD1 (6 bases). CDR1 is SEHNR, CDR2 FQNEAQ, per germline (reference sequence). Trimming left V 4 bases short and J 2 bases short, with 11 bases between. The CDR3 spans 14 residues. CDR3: CASSSLQGNYGYTF. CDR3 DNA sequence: TGTGCCAGCAGCTCCCTACAGGGCAACTATGGCTACACCTTC.

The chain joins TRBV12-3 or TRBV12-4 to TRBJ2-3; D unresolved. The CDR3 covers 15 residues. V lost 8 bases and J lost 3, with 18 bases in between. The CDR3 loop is CASGRVFGPTDTQYF. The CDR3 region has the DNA TGTGCCAGCGGACGGGTCTTTGGGCCTACAGATACGCAGTATTTT.

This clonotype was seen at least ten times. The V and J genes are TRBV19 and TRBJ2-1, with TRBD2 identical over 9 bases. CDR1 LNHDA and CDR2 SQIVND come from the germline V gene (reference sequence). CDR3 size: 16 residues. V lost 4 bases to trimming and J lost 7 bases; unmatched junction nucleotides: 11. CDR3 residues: CASSRNMAGGPNEQFF. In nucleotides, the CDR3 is TGTGCCAGTAGTAGGAACATGGCGGGAGGGCCGAATGAGCAGTTCTTC.

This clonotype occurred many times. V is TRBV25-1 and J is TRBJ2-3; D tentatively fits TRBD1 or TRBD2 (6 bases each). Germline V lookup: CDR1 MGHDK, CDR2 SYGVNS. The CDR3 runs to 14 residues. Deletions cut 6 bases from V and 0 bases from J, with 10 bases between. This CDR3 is CASRTGTSTDTQYF. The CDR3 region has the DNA TGTGCCAGCAGAACAGGGACTAGCACAGATACGCAGTATTTT.

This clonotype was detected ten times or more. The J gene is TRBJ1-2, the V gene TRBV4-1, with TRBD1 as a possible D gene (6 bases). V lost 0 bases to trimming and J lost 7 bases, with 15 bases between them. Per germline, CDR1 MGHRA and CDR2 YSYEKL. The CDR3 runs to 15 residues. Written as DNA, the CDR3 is TGCGCCAGCAGCCAAGAAGGCCAGGGGAGAGGTGGCTACACCTTC. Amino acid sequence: CASSQEGQGRGGYTF.